This TCR beta chain emerged from a study of beta chain features in type 1 diabetes (dated by TCRdb to 2016 to 2019). Concerning the study at large: Patients and healthy donors did not differ in mean age, gender distribution, total cell number or subset yield. A total of 90 million to 120 million sorted cells were examined across all samples, and a strong correlation was observed between cell number per subset and RNA yield. The study compared the TCRB repertoires of sorted circulating CD4+ T cell subsets in recently diagnosed type 1 diabetes patients with those in matched healthy donors. Naive and central memory subsets were obtained from all 30 or so donors, but regulatory and stem cell-like memory subsets were isolated from only 8 patients and about eight healthy donors. Broader findings and caveats from the paper: Only small numbers of individuals were included in the HLA sub-analyses, which left unresolved whether HLA type had any influence on TCRB rearrangement. Naive, central memory and regulatory TCRB repertoires appeared more similar among patients than among healthy donors. Shorter templates might be favored by PCR, yet because patient and control samples were amplified and corrected together, any such skew would affect both groups equally. At VDJ recombination sites, patients with type 1 diabetes made fewer insertions and deleted more nucleotides, a pattern implying thymic rearrangement abnormalities. A moderate but significant shortening of TCRB CDR3 length was observed in type 1 diabetes patients in all four CD4+ subsets. Because cDNA rather than genomic DNA was sequenced, highly expressing activated cells could have been over-represented, although no difference in activation and CD3 levels was found between groups.

On this clone itself: Its binding antigen is unknown. No clone much larger than this one lies a single base away; base qualities are absent.

Each donor gave one peripheral blood draw, averaging approximately 0.12 L, which was collected into heparinised tubes. A BD FACSAria II and a panel including CD45RO, CCR7, CD25, CD127, CD95 and CD27 were used to sort naive, central memory, regulatory and stem cell-like memory CD4+ T cells. A purity above 98% was achieved for all sorted populations. PBMCs were isolated immediately by Lymphoprep density gradient centrifugation and stained directly without culture. Samples were stained and sorted in pairs, with one healthy donor and one patient per experiment, so that batch effects were minimized. The High Capacity cDNA Reverse Transcription Kit was used to reverse transcribe all of the isolated RNA, meaning that expressed TCRB transcripts were what got sequenced. Deep immunoSEQ sequencing was performed on naive, central memory and regulatory T cell samples, with an average of around 3.4 million total reads per sample. Sorted cells were lysed in RLT buffer, and RNA was extracted using DNase-treated RNeasy Micro or Mini kits according to cell number. To prevent cross-contamination, each cell subset was processed individually, whereas patient and healthy donor samples were processed jointly. Using the immunoSEQ multiplex PCR, TCRB sequences were amplified from cDNA into 87-bp fragments spanning the CDR3 region. Amplicons were sequenced on the Illumina HiSeq platform. The paper's data handling went like this. PCR bias was computationally corrected using synthetic template baselines, reads within Hamming distance 2 were collapsed, and singletons that could not be merged were discarded. Reads were aligned to IMGT to assign V, D and J genes, CDR3 length, and insertions or deletions at six rearrangement sites. Within each subset, clonotype counts were normalized to sorted cell number, and only after that were true diversity and Gini coefficients computed with the tcR R package. Repertoire sharing was quantified using the overlap coefficient calculated on TCRB nucleotide sequences. Imported from immuneACCESS, the table was reduced by TCRdb to in-frame sequences with V and J called. These copies leave out some clones; in studies compared against another copy, an unresolved V gene accounts for under half, and the cause of the remainder is not known. D and trimming come from the DNA, and the V and J calls and clone size come from that table. The sample table records some 270,000 clones; roughly 8% of these occur just once. The leading ten clones occupy about 0.93% of the sample.

Source material: central memory CD4+ T cells from blood. The source of this sequence is a woman aged 18-35 years in good health.

The nucleotides read TGTGCCAGTAGTATCGGAGTTTTGACGGATGAAAAACTGTTTTTT. This codes for CASSIGVLTDEKLFF. This chain joins TRBV19 to TRBJ1-4; the D gene remains uncertain. V sheds 3 bases and J sheds 6 bases, leaving 14 bases between their ends. CDR1 and CDR2 (LNHDA, SQIVND) derive from the germline V gene (reference sequence). The CDR3 measures 15 amino acids from cysteine to phenylalanine. Only the CDR3 portion is preserved as DNA: 45 bases, with reading frame beginning at the first base.